Sequencing of this T cell receptor beta chain was carried out in a study of T cell clonotyping in hematopoietic cell transplantation. Study-wide findings and caveats: Graft donor and pretransplant recipient Inverse Simpson Index values predicted broader posttransplant TCR diversity. Few recipient clonotypes overlapped donors; over 97% were de novo at given depth. Without cell sorting, CD4 versus CD8 contributions remain unresolved. Recipient TCR diversity dropped after transplant; expanded clonotypes rose from day 30 to 180.

Worth noting for this clone: The antigen remains unidentified.

Assay: immunoSEQ multiplex PCR; the TCRdb copy retains only in-frame clones and omits some. The data contain tens of thousands of clones, 94% of them singletons. Trimming removed 5 bases from V and 0 bases from J, with 10 bases in between. This CDR3 is built from 14 residues. Germline V lookup: CDR1 MNHEY, CDR2 SMNVEV (reference sequence). The chain recombines TRBV27 with TRBJ2-5; tentatively, D is TRBD1 (5 bases). This receptor was obtained from a woman aged 45-65 years in good health. Some clones in this sample may be carry-over from other donors' samples. Sample: peripheral blood mononuclear cells. CDR3: CASSMDTHQETQYF. The CDR3, as DNA: TGTGCCAGCAGTATGGACACTCACCAAGAGACCCAGTACTTC.